The T cell receptor (beta chain) under discussion was sequenced for a study of blood T cell repertoires in COVID-19. Study-level information: From T cells, B-cell-depleted T cells, or PBMCs came the material, which was cDNA or gDNA.

The V end was cut by 6 bases, the J end by 3 bases, with 15 bases between. The length of the CDR3 is 15 residues. Per the germline V gene, CDR1 is MDHEN and CDR2 is SYDVKM. Clones were sequenced by immunoSEQ multiplex PCR, and TCRdb holds only the in-frame ones, with some missing. Among 40,000 to 55,000 clones, roughly 80% were seen once, and the ten largest hold over 13%. The chain joins TRBV28 to TRBJ1-5, with D perhaps TRBD1 (5 bases). Sequencing input: peripheral blood. This TCR was sampled from a human donor in a cohort sampled during active COVID-19. The chain's CDR3 is CASSPGGGPNQPQHF. CDR3 bases: TGTGCCAGCAGCCCCGGGGGAGGACCCAATCAGCCCCAGCATTTT.